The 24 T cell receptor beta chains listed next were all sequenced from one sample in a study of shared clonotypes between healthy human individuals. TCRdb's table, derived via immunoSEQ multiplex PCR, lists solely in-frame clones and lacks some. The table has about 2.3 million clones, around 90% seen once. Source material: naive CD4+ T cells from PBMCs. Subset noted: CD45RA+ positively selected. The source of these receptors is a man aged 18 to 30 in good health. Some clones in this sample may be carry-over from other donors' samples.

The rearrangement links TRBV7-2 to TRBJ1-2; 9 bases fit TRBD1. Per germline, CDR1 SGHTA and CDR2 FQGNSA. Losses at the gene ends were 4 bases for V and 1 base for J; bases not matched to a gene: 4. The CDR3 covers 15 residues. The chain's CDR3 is CASSYPGQGNYGYTF. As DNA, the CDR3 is TGTGCCAGCAGCTACCCGGGACAGGGTAACTATGGCTACACCTTC.

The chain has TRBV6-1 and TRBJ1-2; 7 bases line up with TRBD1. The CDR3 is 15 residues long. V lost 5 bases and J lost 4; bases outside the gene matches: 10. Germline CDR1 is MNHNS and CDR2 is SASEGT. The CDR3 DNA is TGTGCCAGCAGTCCCAGACAGGGAATGGGCTATGGCTACACCTTC. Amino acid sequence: CASSPRQGMGYGYTF.

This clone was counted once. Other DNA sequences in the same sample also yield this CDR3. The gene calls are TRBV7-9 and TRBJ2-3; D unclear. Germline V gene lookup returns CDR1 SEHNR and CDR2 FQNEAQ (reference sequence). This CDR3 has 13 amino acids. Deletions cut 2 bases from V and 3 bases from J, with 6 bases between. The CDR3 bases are TGTGCCAGCAGCTTAAGTAGGACAGATACGCAGTATTTT. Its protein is CASSLSRTDTQYF.

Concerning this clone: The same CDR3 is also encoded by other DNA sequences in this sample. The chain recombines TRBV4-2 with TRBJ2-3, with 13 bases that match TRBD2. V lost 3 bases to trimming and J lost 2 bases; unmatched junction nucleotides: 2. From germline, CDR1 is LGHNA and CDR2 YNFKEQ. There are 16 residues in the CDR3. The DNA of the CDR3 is TGTGCCAGCAGCCACGGACTAGCGGGGGACACAGATACGCAGTATTTT. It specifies CASSHGLAGDTDTQYF.

CDR3 sequence reads: CASSPPGSKTDGYTF. The CDR3 DNA sequence: TGTGCCAGCAGTCCCCCCGGGTCAAAGACGGATGGCTACACCTTC. This chain uses TRBV6-5 with TRBJ1-2, with D unresolved. The germline gives CDR1 MNHEY, CDR2 SVGAGI. Trimming shortened V by 5 bases and J by 6 bases, and 19 bases separated the two germline ends. CDR3 length: 15 amino acids.

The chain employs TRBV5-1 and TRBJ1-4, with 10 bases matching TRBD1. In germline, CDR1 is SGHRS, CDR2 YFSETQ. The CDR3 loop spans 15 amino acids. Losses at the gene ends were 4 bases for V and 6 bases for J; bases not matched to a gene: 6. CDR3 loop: CASSPAGTGDEKLFF. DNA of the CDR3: TGCGCCAGCAGCCCCGCCGGGACAGGGGATGAAAAACTGTTTTTT.

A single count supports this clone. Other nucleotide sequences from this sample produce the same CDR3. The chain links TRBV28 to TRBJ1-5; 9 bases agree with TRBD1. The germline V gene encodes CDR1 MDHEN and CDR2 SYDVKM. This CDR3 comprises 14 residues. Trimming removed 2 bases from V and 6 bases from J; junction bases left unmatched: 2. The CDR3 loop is CASSLGQGTQPQHF. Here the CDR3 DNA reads TGTGCCAGCAGTTTAGGACAGGGGACTCAGCCCCAGCATTTT.

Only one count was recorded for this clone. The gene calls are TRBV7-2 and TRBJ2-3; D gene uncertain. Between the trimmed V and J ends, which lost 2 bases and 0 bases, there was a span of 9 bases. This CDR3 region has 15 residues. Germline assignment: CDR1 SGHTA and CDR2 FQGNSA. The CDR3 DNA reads TGTGCCAGCAGCTTATTAGCTAGGAGCACAGATACGCAGTATTTT. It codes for CASSLLARSTDTQYF.

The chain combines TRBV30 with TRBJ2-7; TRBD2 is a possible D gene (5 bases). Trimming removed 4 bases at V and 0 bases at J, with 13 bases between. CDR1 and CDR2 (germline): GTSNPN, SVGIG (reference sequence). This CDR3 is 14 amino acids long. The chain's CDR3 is CAWNRPAGSYEQYF. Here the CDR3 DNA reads TGTGCCTGGAACCGGCCGGCGGGCTCCTACGAGCAGTACTTC.

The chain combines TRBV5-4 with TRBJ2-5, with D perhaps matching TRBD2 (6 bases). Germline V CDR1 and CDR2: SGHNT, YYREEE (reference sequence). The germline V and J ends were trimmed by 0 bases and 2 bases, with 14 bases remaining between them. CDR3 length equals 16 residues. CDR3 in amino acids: CASSLEGLGGQETQYF. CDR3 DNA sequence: TGTGCCAGCAGCTTGGAGGGGCTGGGGGGACAAGAGACCCAGTACTTC.

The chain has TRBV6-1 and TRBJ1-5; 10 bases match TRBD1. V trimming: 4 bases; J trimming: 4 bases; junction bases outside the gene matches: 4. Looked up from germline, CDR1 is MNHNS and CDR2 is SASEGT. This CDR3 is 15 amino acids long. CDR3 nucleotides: TGTGCCAGCAGTGTAGGGACAGGGGTTAATCAGCCCCAGCATTTT. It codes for CASSVGTGVNQPQHF.

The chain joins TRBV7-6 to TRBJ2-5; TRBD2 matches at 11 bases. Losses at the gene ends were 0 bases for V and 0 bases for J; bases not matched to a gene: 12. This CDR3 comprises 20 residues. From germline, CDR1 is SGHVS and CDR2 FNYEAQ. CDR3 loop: CASSLARASGRPTYQETQYF. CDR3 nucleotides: TGTGCCAGCAGCTTAGCCCGGGCTAGCGGGAGGCCGACTTACCAAGAGACCCAGTACTTC. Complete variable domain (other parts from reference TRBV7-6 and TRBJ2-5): GAGVSQSPRYKVTKRGQDVALRCDPISGHVSLYWYRQALGQGPEFLTYFNYEAQQDKSGLPNDRFSAERPEGSISTLTIQRTEQRDSAMYRCASSLARASGRPTYQETQYFGPGTRLLVL.

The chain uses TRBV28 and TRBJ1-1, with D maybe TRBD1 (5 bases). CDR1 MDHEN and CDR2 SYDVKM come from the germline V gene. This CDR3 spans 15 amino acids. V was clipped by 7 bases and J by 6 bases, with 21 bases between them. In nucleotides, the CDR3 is TGTGCCAGCACGGGGGGGGACTCGAGGGGAGCTGAAGCTTTCTTT. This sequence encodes CASTGGDSRGAEAFF.

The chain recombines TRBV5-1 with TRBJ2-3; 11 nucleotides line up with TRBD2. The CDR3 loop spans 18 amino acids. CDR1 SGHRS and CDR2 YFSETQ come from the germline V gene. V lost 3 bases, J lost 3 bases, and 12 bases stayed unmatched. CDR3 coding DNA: TGCGCCAGCAGCTCCGGTAGCGGGAGGGCCGGGGGGACAGATACGCAGTATTTT. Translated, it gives CASSSGSGRAGGTDTQYF.

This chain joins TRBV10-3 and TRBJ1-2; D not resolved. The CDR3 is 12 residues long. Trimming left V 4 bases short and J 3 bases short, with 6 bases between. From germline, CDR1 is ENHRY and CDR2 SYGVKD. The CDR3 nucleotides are TGTGCCATCAGTGGGACGGACTATGGCTACACCTTC. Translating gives CAISGTDYGYTF.

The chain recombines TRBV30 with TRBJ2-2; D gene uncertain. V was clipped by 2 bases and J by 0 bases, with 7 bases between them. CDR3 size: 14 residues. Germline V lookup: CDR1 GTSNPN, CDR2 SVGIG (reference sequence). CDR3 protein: CAWSRPPNTGELFF. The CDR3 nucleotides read TGTGCCTGGAGTCGACCCCCGAACACCGGGGAGCTGTTTTTT.

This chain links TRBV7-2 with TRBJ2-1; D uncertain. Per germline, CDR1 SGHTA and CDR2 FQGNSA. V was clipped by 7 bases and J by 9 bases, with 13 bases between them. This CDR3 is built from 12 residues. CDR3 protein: CASNSVVGEQFF. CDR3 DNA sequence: TGTGCCAGCAACTCCGTGGTGGGTGAGCAGTTCTTC.

The CDR3 reads CASSGDSSSYEQYF. The CDR3 DNA follows: TGTGCCAGCAGTGGAGACTCGAGCTCCTACGAGCAGTACTTC. The gene calls are TRBV11-2 and TRBJ2-7; D ambiguous. With 6 bases removed from V and 0 bases from J, the gap between germline ends came to 12 bases. Per germline, CDR1 SGHAT and CDR2 FQNNGV. This CDR3 spans 14 amino acids.

The CDR3 bases are TGTGCCAGCAGTTACCCGGGGTCCACTGAAGCTTTCTTT. Its protein is CASSYPGSTEAFF. The chain has TRBV27 and TRBJ1-1; no reliable D call. Germline CDR1 and CDR2: MNHEY and SMNVEV (reference sequence). The V and J ends lost 4 bases and 4 bases respectively, with 10 bases between them. This CDR3 is built from 13 residues.

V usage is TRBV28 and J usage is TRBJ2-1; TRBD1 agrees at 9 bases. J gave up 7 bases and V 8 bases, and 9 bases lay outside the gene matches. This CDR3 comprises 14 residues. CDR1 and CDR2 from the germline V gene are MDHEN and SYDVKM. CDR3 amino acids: CASRRQGVTNEQFF. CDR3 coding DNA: TGTGCCAGCCGACGACAGGGGGTGACGAATGAGCAGTTCTTC. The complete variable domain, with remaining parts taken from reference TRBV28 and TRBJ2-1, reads DVKVTQSSRYLVKRTGEKVFLECVQDMDHENMFWYRQDPGLGLRLIYFSYDVKMKEKGDIPEGYSVSREKKERFSLILESASTNQTSMYLCASRRQGVTNEQFFGPGTRLTVL.

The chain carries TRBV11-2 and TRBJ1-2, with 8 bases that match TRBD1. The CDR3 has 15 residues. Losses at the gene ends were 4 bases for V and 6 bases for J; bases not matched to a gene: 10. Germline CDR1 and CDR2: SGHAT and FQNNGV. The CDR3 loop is CASSSTAGGFDGYTF. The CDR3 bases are TGTGCCAGCAGCTCAACGGCAGGGGGCTTTGATGGCTACACCTTC.

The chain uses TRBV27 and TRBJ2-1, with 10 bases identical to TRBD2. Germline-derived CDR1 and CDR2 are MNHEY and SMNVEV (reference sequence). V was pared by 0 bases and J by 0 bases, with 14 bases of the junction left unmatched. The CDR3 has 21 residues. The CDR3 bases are TGTGCCAGCAGTTTATCCGCCCAAGCACTAGCGGGAAAGAGCTCCTACAATGAGCAGTTCTTC. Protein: CASSLSAQALAGKSSYNEQFF.

The CDR3 loop is CASSLKGVEQYF. The CDR3 bases are TGTGCCAGCAGCTTAAAGGGGGTCGAGCAGTACTTC. The rearrangement uses TRBV5-5 and TRBJ2-7, with TRBD1 as a possible D gene (6 bases). Looked up from germline, CDR1 is SGHKS and CDR2 is YYEKEE (reference sequence). CDR3 size: 12 residues. V was trimmed by 2 bases and J by 6 bases, leaving 9 bases between them.

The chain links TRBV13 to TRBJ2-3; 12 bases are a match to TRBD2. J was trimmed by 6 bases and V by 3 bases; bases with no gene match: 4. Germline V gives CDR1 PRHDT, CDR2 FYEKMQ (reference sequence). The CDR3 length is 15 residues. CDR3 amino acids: CASSFTTSGRDTQYF. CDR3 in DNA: TGTGCCAGCAGCTTTACTACTAGCGGGAGGGATACGCAGTATTTT.